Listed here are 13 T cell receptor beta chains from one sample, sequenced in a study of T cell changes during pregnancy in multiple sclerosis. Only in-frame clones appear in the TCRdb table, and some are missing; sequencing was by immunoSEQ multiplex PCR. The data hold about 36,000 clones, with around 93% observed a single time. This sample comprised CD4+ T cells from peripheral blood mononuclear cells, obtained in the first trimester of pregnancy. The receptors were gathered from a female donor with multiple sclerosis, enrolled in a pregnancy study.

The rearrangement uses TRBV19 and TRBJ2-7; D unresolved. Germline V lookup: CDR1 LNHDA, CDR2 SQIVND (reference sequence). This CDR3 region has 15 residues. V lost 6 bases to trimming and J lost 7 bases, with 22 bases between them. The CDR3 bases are TGTGCCAGTAGATCCCACGTACGCCTCGGGTTTGAGCAGTACTTC. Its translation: CASRSHVRLGFEQYF.

This chain's CDR3 is CASSVGSTLTDTQYF. In DNA form, the CDR3 reads TGTGCCAGCAGCGTAGGGTCAACTCTCACAGATACGCAGTATTTT. This chain joins TRBV9 and TRBJ2-3; D is unresolved. This CDR3 spans 15 amino acids. Germline V gives CDR1 SGDLS, CDR2 YYNGEE. The V and J ends lost 0 bases and 2 bases respectively, with 10 bases between them.

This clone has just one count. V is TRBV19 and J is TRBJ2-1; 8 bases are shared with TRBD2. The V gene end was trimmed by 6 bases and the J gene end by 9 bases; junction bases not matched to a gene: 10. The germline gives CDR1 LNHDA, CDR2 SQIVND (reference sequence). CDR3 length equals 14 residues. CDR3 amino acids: CASSLREGKFEQFF. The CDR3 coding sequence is TGTGCCAGTAGCCTACGGGAGGGCAAATTTGAGCAGTTCTTC.

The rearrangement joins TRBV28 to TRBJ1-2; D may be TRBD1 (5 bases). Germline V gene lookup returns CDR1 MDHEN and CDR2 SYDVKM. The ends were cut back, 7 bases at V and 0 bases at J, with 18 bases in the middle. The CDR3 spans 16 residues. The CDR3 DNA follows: TGTGCCAGCATCGTCGGAGGGGCCCTTACTAACTATGGCTACACCTTC. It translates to CASIVGGALTNYGYTF.

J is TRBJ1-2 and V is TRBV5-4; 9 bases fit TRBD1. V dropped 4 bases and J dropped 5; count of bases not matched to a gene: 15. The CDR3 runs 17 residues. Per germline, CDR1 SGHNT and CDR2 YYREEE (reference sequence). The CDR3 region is CASSPEGQGLRGYGYTF. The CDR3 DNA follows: TGTGCCAGCAGCCCGGAAGGACAGGGGCTGAGGGGGTATGGCTACACCTTC.

CDR3 DNA: TGTGCCCTATATTCTTTGGGAAACACCATATATTTT. Translating it yields CALYSLGNTIYF. The chain is built from TRBV30 and TRBJ1-3; D gene unclear. Looked up from germline, CDR1 is GTSNPN and CDR2 is SVGIG (reference sequence). The CDR3 is made up of 12 amino acids. Trimming cost V 8 bases and J 4 bases, with 12 bases left between them.

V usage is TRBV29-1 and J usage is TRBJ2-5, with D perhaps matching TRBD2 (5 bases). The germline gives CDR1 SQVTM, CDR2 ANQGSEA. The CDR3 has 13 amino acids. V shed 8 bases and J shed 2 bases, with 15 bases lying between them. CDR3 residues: CSSWSGTQETQYF. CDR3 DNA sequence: TGCAGCTCGTGGTCGGGAACTCAAGAGACCCAGTACTTC.

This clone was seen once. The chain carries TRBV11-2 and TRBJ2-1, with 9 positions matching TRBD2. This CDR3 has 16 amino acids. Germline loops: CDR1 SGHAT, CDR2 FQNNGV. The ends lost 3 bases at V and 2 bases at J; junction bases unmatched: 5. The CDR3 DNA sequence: TGTGCCAGCAGCTTTCTACTAGCGGGTGCCTACAATGAGCAGTTCTTC. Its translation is CASSFLLAGAYNEQFF.

CDR3: CASRKDSGVANVLTF. For the CDR3, the DNA is TGTGCCAGCAGGAAGGACTCCGGTGTGGCCAACGTCCTGACTTTC. V usage is TRBV2 and J usage is TRBJ2-6, with D tentatively TRBD2 (5 bases). The CDR3 spans 15 residues. Per the germline V gene, CDR1 is SNHLY and CDR2 is FYNNEI. V was cut by 6 bases and J by 6 bases, with 15 bases left in between.

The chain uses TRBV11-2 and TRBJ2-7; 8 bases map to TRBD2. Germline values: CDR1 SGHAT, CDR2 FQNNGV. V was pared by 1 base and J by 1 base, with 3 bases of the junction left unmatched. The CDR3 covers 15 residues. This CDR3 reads CASSLGGGGSYEQYF. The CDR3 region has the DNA TGTGCCAGCAGCTTAGGGGGCGGGGGGTCCTACGAGCAGTACTTC.

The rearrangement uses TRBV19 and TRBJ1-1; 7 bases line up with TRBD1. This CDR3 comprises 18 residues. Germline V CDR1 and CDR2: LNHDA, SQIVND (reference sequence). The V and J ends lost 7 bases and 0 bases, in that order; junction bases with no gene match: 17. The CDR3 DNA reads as TGTGCCAGTAAAGGGGGCGCCAGGGGGGCCTTTCTGAACACTGAAGCTTTCTTT. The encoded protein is CASKGGARGAFLNTEAFF.

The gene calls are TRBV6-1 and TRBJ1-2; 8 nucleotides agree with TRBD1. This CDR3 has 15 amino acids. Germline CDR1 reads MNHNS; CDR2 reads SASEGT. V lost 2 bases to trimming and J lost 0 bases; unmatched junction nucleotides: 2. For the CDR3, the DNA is TGTGCCAGCAGTGAATGGACAGGGCCTAACTATGGCTACACCTTC. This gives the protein CASSEWTGPNYGYTF.

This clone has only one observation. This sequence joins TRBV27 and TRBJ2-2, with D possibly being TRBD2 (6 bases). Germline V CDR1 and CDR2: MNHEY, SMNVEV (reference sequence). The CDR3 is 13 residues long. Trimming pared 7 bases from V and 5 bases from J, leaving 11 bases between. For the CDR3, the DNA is TGTGCCAGCATGGCAGGGAGGACCGGGGAGCTGTTTTTT. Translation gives CASMAGRTGELFF.